These 28 T cell receptor beta chains originate from one sample sequenced in a study of T cell responses to AZD1222 COVID-19 vaccine. Produced via immunoSEQ multiplex PCR; TCRdb's table is partial and in-frame only. The repertoire includes more than 150,000 clones, 90% to 95% of them detected once, and about 0.64% sits in the top ten. The sample in question was peripheral blood, obtained on day 0 of AZD1222 vaccination. The receptors originated from an adult in good health.

This chain links TRBV4-2 with TRBJ1-2; no clear D. The CDR3 has 15 residues. V was trimmed by 0 bases and J by 3 bases, leaving 11 bases between them. Germline V lookup: CDR1 LGHNA, CDR2 YNFKEQ. The CDR3 sequence: CASSQDSQFDYGYTF. CDR3 nucleotides: TGTGCCAGCAGCCAAGACTCGCAGTTTGACTATGGCTACACCTTC.

This clone has just one count. The CDR3 loop reads CASREQGAGAPLHF. In nucleotides, the CDR3 is TGTGCCAGCAGGGAACAGGGGGCTGGGGCACCCCTCCACTTT. The chain couples TRBV25-1 to TRBJ1-6; 9 nucleotides agree with TRBD1. V was pared by 6 bases and J by 11 bases, with 8 bases of the junction left unmatched. Looked up from germline, CDR1 is MGHDK and CDR2 is SYGVNS. The length of the CDR3 is 14 residues.

The rearrangement links TRBV28 to TRBJ2-2; tentatively, D is TRBD2 (6 bases). This CDR3 has 16 amino acids. The V end lost 2 bases, the J end lost 7 bases, and 17 bases lay between the germline ends. Germline-derived CDR1 and CDR2 are MDHEN and SYDVKM. CDR3: CASSLGAGSWSGELFF. The CDR3 coding sequence is TGTGCCAGCAGTTTAGGGGCGGGAAGTTGGAGCGGGGAGCTGTTTTTT.

The CDR3 DNA follows: TGTGCCAGCTCTGGGACAGGGACTATTTACAATGAGCAGTTCTTC. It encodes CASSGTGTIYNEQFF. This rearrangement joins TRBV2 to TRBJ2-1; TRBD1 matches at 9 bases. CDR1 is SNHLY, CDR2 FYNNEI, per germline. The CDR3 runs to 15 residues. V gave up 8 bases and J gave up 4 bases; unmatched junction bases: 9.

The V call is TRBV27, the J call TRBJ2-3; no definite D call. This CDR3 contains 12 residues. Germline CDR1 reads MNHEY; CDR2 reads SMNVEV (reference sequence). Trimming removed 0 bases from V and 4 bases from J, with 2 bases in between. The CDR3 DNA follows: TGTGCCAGCAGTTTATCGGCAGATACGCAGTATTTT. Translating it yields CASSLSADTQYF.

This sequence joins TRBV29-1 and TRBJ2-1; TRBD2 is a possible D gene (6 bases). This CDR3 is built from 14 residues. CDR1 SQVTM and CDR2 ANQGSEA come from the germline V gene. Trimming cost V 4 bases and J 8 bases, with 18 bases left between them. DNA of the CDR3: TGCAGCGTTGGCCGACTAGTGGCGAAGGATGAGCAGTTCTTC. It codes for CSVGRLVAKDEQFF.

The V gene is TRBV7-9, the J gene TRBJ2-2; D gene unclear. The germline V and J ends were trimmed by 3 bases and 0 bases, with 8 bases remaining between them. Germline V gene sequence: CDR1 SEHNR, CDR2 FQNEAQ (reference sequence). The length of the CDR3 is 15 residues. The DNA for the CDR3 is TGTGCCAGCAGCTTCAGACGGACGAACACCGGGGAGCTGTTTTTT. This translates into CASSFRRTNTGELFF.

The CDR3 nucleotides read TGTGCCAGTAGCAGATTAGGGCACAAAGAGACCCAGTACTTC. Encoded protein: CASSRLGHKETQYF. J is TRBJ2-5 and V is TRBV19; no clear D. V gave up 6 bases and J gave up 3 bases, with 14 bases separating them. The CDR3 is made up of 14 amino acids. CDR1 is LNHDA, CDR2 SQIVND, per germline (reference sequence).

The sample holds one count of this clone. This sequence joins TRBV3-1 (or the pseudogene TRBV3-2) and TRBJ2-7; the match to TRBD2 covers 8 bases. The CDR3 length is 15 residues. The J segment lost 2 bases and the V segment lost 6 bases, leaving 9 bases of the junction unmatched. In germline, CDR1 is LGHDT, CDR2 YNNKEL (reference sequence). The CDR3 bases are TGTGCCAGCAGTTCATTAGCGGGAACGACCTACGAGCAGTACTTC. It translates to CASSSLAGTTYEQYF.

The V and J genes are TRBV30 and TRBJ1-2; D is ambiguous. The germline gives CDR1 GTSNPN, CDR2 SVGIG (reference sequence). This CDR3 contains 12 residues. V was cut by 4 bases and J by 3 bases, with 9 bases left in between. CDR3 sequence (DNA): TGTGCCTGGACACTAAATTACTATGGCTACACCTTC. As protein: CAWTLNYYGYTF.

The chain couples TRBV28 to TRBJ1-5, with a possible D match to TRBD1 (5 bases). The germline gives CDR1 MDHEN, CDR2 SYDVKM. The V gene lost 10 bases and the J gene lost 5 bases, with 18 bases spanning the gap. The CDR3 runs 14 residues. The CDR3 coding sequence is TGTGCCACTTCGGGACCCTTAGGGGATCAGCCCCAGCATTTT. This gives the protein CATSGPLGDQPQHF.

This clone was picked up one time. This chain connects TRBV4-1 to TRBJ1-2; tentatively, D is TRBD1 (5 bases). The CDR3 covers 14 residues. In germline, CDR1 is MGHRA, CDR2 YSYEKL. V was clipped by 6 bases and J by 4 bases, with 15 bases between them. The CDR3 DNA reads TGCGCCAGCAGACCTCAGGGCACCACCTATGGCTACACCTTC. Protein product: CASRPQGTTYGYTF.

The rearrangement joins TRBV5-4 to TRBJ1-6; a possible D gene is TRBD1 (6 bases). Trimming shortened V by 4 bases and J by 6 bases, and 17 bases separated the two germline ends. The CDR3 is made up of 16 amino acids. Germline lookup yields CDR1 SGHNT and CDR2 YYREEE (reference sequence). Here the CDR3 DNA reads TGTGCCAGCAGCATAGGGGGGTCGGTGAGTAATTCACCCCTCCACTTT. Protein sequence: CASSIGGSVSNSPLHF.

The V gene is TRBV19, the J gene TRBJ2-2; possible D gene TRBD2, 5 bases. This CDR3 region has 13 residues. Trimming shortened V by 1 base and J by 11 bases, and 11 bases separated the two germline ends. Germline CDR1 reads LNHDA; CDR2 reads SQIVND (reference sequence). The CDR3 nucleotides are TGTGCCAGTAGTATAGTGTTAGGGAGCGAGCTGTTTTTT. Encoded protein: CASSIVLGSELFF.

The V and J genes are TRBV29-1 and TRBJ2-3; a possible D gene is TRBD1 (6 bases). This CDR3 is built from 13 residues. Trimming took 3 bases from V and 4 from J, leaving 11 bases between them. The germline CDR1 and CDR2 sequences are SQVTM and ANQGSEA. The CDR3 nucleotides are TGCAGCGTTGAGGTCAGGGGCCCAGATACGCAGTATTTT. Residues: CSVEVRGPDTQYF.

This clone came up once. This rearrangement joins TRBV20-1 to TRBJ1-2; D unresolved. CDR3 length: 11 residues. The germline gives CDR1 DFQATT, CDR2 SNEGSKA (reference sequence). Trimming left V 3 bases short and J 7 bases short, with 9 bases between. The CDR3 protein is CSARTISGYTF. The CDR3 DNA is TGCAGTGCTAGGACAATTTCTGGCTACACCTTC.

J is TRBJ2-7 and V is TRBV3-1 (or the pseudogene TRBV3-2); no definite D call. Germline V gene data show CDR1 as LGHDT and CDR2 as YNNKEL (reference sequence). Trimming took 4 bases from V and 0 from J, leaving 7 bases between them. The CDR3 totals 13 residues. CDR3 region: CASSRASSYEQYF. The CDR3 nucleotides are TGTGCCAGCAGCCGGGCCAGCTCCTACGAGCAGTACTTC.

V and J are TRBV3-1 (or the pseudogene TRBV3-2) and TRBJ2-7, with D perhaps being TRBD1 or TRBD2 (7 bases each). Trimming cost V 8 bases and J 1 base, with 15 bases left between them. This CDR3 comprises 14 residues. Germline-derived CDR1 and CDR2 are LGHDT and YNNKEL (reference sequence). The CDR3 DNA reads TGTGCCAGCTCAACCAGGGGGGGGTCCTACGAGCAGTACTTC. This gives the protein CASSTRGGSYEQYF.

The rearrangement links TRBV5-8 to TRBJ2-2; D is perhaps TRBD1 (5 bases). CDR3 length: 15 residues. Trimming left V 4 bases short and J 4 bases short, with 14 bases between. Germline V gives CDR1 SGHTS, CDR2 YDEGEE. The CDR3 DNA sequence: TGTGCCAGCAGCCTCGAGACAGCTCTCACCGGGGAGCTGTTTTTT. Its translation: CASSLETALTGELFF.

This chain connects TRBV10-2 to TRBJ2-1; a possible D gene is TRBD2 (6 bases). The CDR3 runs to 14 residues. V lost 2 bases and J 2 bases, leaving 7 bases between the germline ends. The germline CDR1 and CDR2 sequences are WSHSY and SAAADI. In DNA form, the CDR3 reads TGCGCCAGCAGTGAGGGGGAGGCCTACAATGAGCAGTTCTTC. Protein sequence: CASSEGEAYNEQFF.

The chain recombines TRBV6-2 or TRBV6-3 with TRBJ1-2; D is perhaps TRBD1 (5 bases). Germline V gene sequence: CDR1 MNHEY, CDR2 SVGEGT. The V end was cut by 6 bases, the J end by 4 bases, with 18 bases between. This CDR3 spans 15 amino acids. The CDR3 coding sequence is TGTGCCAGCAGCCTAACTGCAGGGCCTCCCTATGGCTACACCTTC. Encoded protein: CASSLTAGPPYGYTF.

The chain is built from TRBV7-8 and TRBJ2-1; D perhaps matches TRBD2 (5 bases). From germline, CDR1 is SGHVS and CDR2 FQNEAQ. The CDR3 is 13 residues long. Trimming shortened V by 3 bases and J by 7 bases, and 10 bases separated the two germline ends. This CDR3 reads CASSFGGQNEQFF. In DNA form, the CDR3 reads TGTGCCAGCAGCTTTGGCGGGCAGAATGAGCAGTTCTTC.

This chain joins TRBV30 and TRBJ1-5, with D tentatively TRBD1 (5 bases). Germline CDR1 and CDR2: GTSNPN and SVGIG (reference sequence). The V end was cut by 5 bases, the J end by 8 bases, with 13 bases between. The CDR3 loop spans 12 amino acids. In nucleotides, the CDR3 is TGTGCCTGGTCCGGGGGGGGTGAGCCCCAGCATTTT. It yields the protein CAWSGGGEPQHF.

The rearrangement joins TRBV3-1 (or the pseudogene TRBV3-2) to TRBJ1-1; D not resolved. The V gene lost 4 bases and the J gene lost 7 bases, with 13 bases spanning the gap. This CDR3 region has 13 residues. The germline gives CDR1 LGHDT, CDR2 YNNKEL (reference sequence). The CDR3 is CASSREVTDEAFF. In DNA form, the CDR3 reads TGTGCCAGCAGCCGAGAGGTTACAGATGAAGCTTTCTTT.

This clone was counted between two and nine times. This chain's CDR3 is CASNPTGGLDTEAFF. For the CDR3, the DNA is TGTGCCAGCAATCCGACAGGGGGTCTGGACACTGAAGCTTTCTTT. The rearrangement uses TRBV6-5 and TRBJ1-1; TRBD1 aligns across 9 bases. Germline CDR1 reads MNHEY; CDR2 reads SVGAGI. V gave up 7 bases and J gave up 3 bases; unmatched junction bases: 9. The CDR3 length is 15 residues.

The rearrangement links TRBV28 to TRBJ2-7; D call uncertain. The germline gives CDR1 MDHEN, CDR2 SYDVKM. This CDR3 is built from 12 residues. Trimming removed 4 bases at V and 5 bases at J, with 9 bases between. The CDR3 DNA follows: TGTGCCAGCAGTTCCCCCCCCGACGAGCAGTACTTC. It specifies CASSSPPDEQYF.

The V and J genes are TRBV19 and TRBJ1-2; weak D call: TRBD1 (5 bases). V lost 6 bases to trimming and J lost 1 base, with 12 bases between them. Germline V CDR1 and CDR2: LNHDA, SQIVND (reference sequence). This CDR3 spans 14 amino acids. The CDR3 DNA follows: TGTGCCAGTAGCCCCGGGGCACATAACTATGGCTACACCTTC. The encoded protein is CASSPGAHNYGYTF. Drawing the rest from reference TRBV19 and TRBJ1-2, the complete variable domain is DGGITQSPKYLFRKEGQNVTLSCEQNLNHDAMYWYRQDPGQGLRLIYYSQIVNDFQKGDIAEGYSVSREKKESFPLTVTSAQKNPTAFYLCASSPGAHNYGYTFGSGTRLTVV.

Worth noting for this clone: A read error may explain this, as a much larger clone is one base away. The V call is TRBV7-2, the J call TRBJ2-1; no clear D gene. V shed 1 base and J shed 7 bases, with 2 bases lying between them. The CDR3 runs 11 residues. Germline values: CDR1 SGHTA, CDR2 FQGNSA. CDR3 sequence: CASSLGNEQFF. The CDR3 bases are TGTGCCAGCAGCTTAGGGAATGAGCAGTTCTTC.